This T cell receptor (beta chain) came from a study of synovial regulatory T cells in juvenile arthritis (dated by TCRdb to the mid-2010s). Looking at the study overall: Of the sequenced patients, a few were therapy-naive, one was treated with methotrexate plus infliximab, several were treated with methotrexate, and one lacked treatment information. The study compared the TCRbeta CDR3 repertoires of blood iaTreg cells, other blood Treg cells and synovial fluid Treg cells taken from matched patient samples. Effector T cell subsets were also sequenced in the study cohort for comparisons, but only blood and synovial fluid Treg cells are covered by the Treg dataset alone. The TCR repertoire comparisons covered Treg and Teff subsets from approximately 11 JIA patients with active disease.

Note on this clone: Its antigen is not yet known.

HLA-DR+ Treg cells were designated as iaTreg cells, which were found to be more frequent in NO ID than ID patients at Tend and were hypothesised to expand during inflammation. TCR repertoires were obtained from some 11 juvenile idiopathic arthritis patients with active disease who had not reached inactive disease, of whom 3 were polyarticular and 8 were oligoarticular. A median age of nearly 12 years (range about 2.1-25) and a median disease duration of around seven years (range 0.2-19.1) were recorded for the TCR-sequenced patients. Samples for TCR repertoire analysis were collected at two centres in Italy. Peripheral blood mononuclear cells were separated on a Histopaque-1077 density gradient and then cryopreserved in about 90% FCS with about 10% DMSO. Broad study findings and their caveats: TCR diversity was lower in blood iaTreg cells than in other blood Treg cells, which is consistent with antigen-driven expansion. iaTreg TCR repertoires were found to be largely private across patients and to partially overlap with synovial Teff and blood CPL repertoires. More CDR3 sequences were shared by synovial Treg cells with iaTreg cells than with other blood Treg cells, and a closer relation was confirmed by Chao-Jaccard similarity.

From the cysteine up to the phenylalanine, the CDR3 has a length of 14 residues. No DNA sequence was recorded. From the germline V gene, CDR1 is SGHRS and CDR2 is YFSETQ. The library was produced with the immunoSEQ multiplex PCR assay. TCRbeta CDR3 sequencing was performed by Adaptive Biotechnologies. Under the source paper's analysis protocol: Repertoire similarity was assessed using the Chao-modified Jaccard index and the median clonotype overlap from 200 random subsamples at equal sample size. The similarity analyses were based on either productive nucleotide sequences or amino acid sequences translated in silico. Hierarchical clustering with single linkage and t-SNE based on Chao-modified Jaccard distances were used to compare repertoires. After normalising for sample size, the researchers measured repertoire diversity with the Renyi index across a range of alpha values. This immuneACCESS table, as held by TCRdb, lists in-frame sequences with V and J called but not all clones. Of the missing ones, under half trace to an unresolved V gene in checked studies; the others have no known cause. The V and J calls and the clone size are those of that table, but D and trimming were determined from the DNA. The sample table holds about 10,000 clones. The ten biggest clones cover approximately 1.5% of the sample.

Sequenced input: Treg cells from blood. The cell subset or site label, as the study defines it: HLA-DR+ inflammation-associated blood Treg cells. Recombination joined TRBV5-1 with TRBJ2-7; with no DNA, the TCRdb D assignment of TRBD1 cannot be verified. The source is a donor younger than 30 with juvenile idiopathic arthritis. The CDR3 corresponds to CASSFGQGIDEQYF. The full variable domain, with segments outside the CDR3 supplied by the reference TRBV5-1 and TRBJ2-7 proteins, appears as KAGVTQTPRYLIKTRGQQVTLSCSPISGHRSVSWYQQTPGQGLQFLFEYFSETQRNKGNFPGRFSGRQFSNSRSEMNVSTLELGDSALYLCASSFGQGIDEQYFGPGTRLTVT.